What follows are 18 T cell receptor beta chains derived from one specimen sequenced in a study of beta chain features in type 1 diabetes. The study, taken as a whole, reports: Type 1 diabetes patients had TCRB CDR3s that were shorter (moderately but significantly so) in all four CD4+ subsets.

What was sequenced were expressed TCRB transcripts, since all of the isolated RNA had been reverse transcribed. Repertoires were generated with immunoSEQ multiplex PCR, while TCRdb's copy carries only in-frame clones and drops some. This table has around 160,000 clones, roughly 65% appearing once. These TCRs are of unknown antigen specificity. What was sequenced was naive CD4+ T cells from blood. All receptors come from a man aged 30 to 39 with type 1 diabetes.

The gene calls are TRBV14 and TRBJ1-6; no reliable D call. From germline, CDR1 is SGHDN and CDR2 FVKESK. The CDR3 runs to 9 residues. This CDR3 is CGSFPPLHF. The DNA for the CDR3 is TGTGGCTCATTCCCACCCCTCCACTTT. Together with reference TRBV14 and TRBJ1-6, the CDR3 gives the full variable domain: EAGVTQFPSHSVIEKGQTVTLRCDPISGHDNLYWYRRVMGKEIKFLLHFVKESKQDESGMPNNRFLAERTGGTYSTLKVQPAELEDSGVYFCGSFPPLHFGNGTRLTVT.

The count of this clone is one. The chain has TRBV29-1 and TRBJ2-3, with a weak D call TRBD1 (5 bases). Germline assignment: CDR1 SQVTM and CDR2 ANQGSEA. The germline V and J ends were trimmed by 3 bases and 7 bases, with 11 bases remaining between them. CDR3 length equals 12 residues. CDR3 DNA: TGCAGCGTTGACCTCAGGGTGAATACGCAGTATTTT. Its translation: CSVDLRVNTQYF.

The chain has TRBV25-1 and TRBJ2-7, with D unclear. Trimming took off 2 bases at V and 0 bases at J, with 14 bases between the two ends. The CDR3 sequence is 16 residues long. Germline lookup yields CDR1 MGHDK and CDR2 SYGVNS. The CDR3 nucleotides read TGTGCCAGCAGTGAACGCGACGTTATTCACTCCTACGAGCAGTACTTC. This encodes CASSERDVIHSYEQYF.

This clone was recorded a few times. V is TRBV19 and J is TRBJ1-2; 8 nucleotides agree with TRBD1. The germline CDR1 and CDR2 sequences are LNHDA and SQIVND (reference sequence). The CDR3 is 13 amino acids. The junction had 12 bases not matched to a gene; V was cut back by 10 bases and J by 8 bases. The CDR3 here is CATETGDWYGYTF. As DNA, the CDR3 is TGTGCCACAGAGACAGGGGATTGGTACGGCTACACCTTC.

The V call is TRBV25-1, the J call TRBJ1-6, with D hard to call. There are 14 residues in the CDR3. V was pared by 5 bases and J by 7 bases, with 12 bases between. Germline lookup yields CDR1 MGHDK and CDR2 SYGVNS. The CDR3 protein is CASSFRGLNSPLHF. CDR3 DNA sequence: TGTGCCAGCAGTTTTAGAGGCCTAAATTCACCCCTCCACTTT.

In this sample, this clone turned up once. The V call is TRBV5-1, the J call TRBJ2-5, with 7 bases fitting TRBD2. This CDR3 has 15 amino acids. V was pared by 2 bases and J by 1 base, with 5 bases of the junction left unmatched. The germline V gene has CDR1 SGHRS and CDR2 YFSETQ. CDR3 sequence reads: CASSFVAGSQETQYF. CDR3 nucleotides: TGCGCCAGCAGCTTTGTAGCGGGTTCCCAAGAGACCCAGTACTTC.

The chain uses TRBV29-1 and TRBJ1-1; D gene ambiguous. Germline values: CDR1 SQVTM, CDR2 ANQGSEA. Trimming pared 8 bases from V and 5 bases from J, leaving 18 bases between. The CDR3 runs to 13 residues. The CDR3 DNA reads as TGCAGCTGCGCGGAGGGATGGGAAACTGAAGCTTTCTTT. Translated: CSCAEGWETEAFF.

The rearrangement joins TRBV7-9 to TRBJ1-2, with a tentative D call TRBD1 (6 bases). The CDR3 has 14 amino acids. The V gene's germline CDR1 is SEHNR and CDR2 FQNEAQ (reference sequence). The CDR3 is CATHGENRVYGYTF. The CDR3 bases are TGTGCTACCCATGGGGAAAACAGGGTCTATGGCTACACCTTC.

The chain joins TRBV15 to TRBJ2-1; no clear D. The CDR3 is 14 amino acids. Germline CDR1 and CDR2: LNHNV and YYDKDF (reference sequence). V lost 4 bases to trimming and J lost 5 bases, with 12 bases between them. The CDR3, as DNA: TGTGCCACCAGCATCCATGGTTCAAACAATGAGCAGTTCTTC. Translation gives CATSIHGSNNEQFF.

J is TRBJ2-3 and V is TRBV29-1, with a possible D match to TRBD2 (6 bases). V was cut by 2 bases and J by 3 bases, with 15 bases left in between. This CDR3 contains 15 residues. CDR1 is SQVTM and CDR2 is ANQGSEA in the germline V gene. CDR3 residues: CSVESRGIGTDTQYF. For the CDR3, the DNA is TGCAGCGTTGAATCGCGGGGAATTGGGACAGATACGCAGTATTTT.

This clone appeared a few times. This chain connects TRBV2 to TRBJ2-2; D is ambiguous. Per germline, CDR1 SNHLY and CDR2 FYNNEI. This CDR3 has 14 amino acids. V gave up 1 base and J gave up 3 bases, with 6 bases separating them. CDR3 DNA sequence: TGTGCCAGCAGTGAAGGAGGTTACACCGGGGAGCTGTTTTTT. Translating it yields CASSEGGYTGELFF.

The rearrangement joins TRBV2 to TRBJ2-7; 10 bases are shared with TRBD1. V dropped 6 bases and J dropped 5; count of bases not matched to a gene: 7. Germline lookup yields CDR1 SNHLY and CDR2 FYNNEI. CDR3 length: 14 residues. As DNA, the CDR3 is TGTGCCAGCAGCGCCGGGACAGGGGTCCACGAGCAGTACTTC. Residues: CASSAGTGVHEQYF.

This rearrangement joins TRBV29-1 to TRBJ2-7; 7 bases align to TRBD1. Trimming removed 6 bases from V and 5 bases from J; junction bases left unmatched: 7. This CDR3 contains 12 residues. Germline V lookup: CDR1 SQVTM, CDR2 ANQGSEA. Here the CDR3 reads CSVRGNGNEQYF. Here the CDR3 DNA reads TGCAGCGTCAGGGGGAACGGGAACGAGCAGTACTTC.

This chain uses TRBV30 with TRBJ2-5; perhaps D is TRBD1 or TRBD2 (5 bases each). CDR1 and CDR2 (germline): GTSNPN, SVGIG (reference sequence). V was shortened by 3 bases and J by 4 bases, with 12 bases between the two germline ends. The CDR3 covers 13 residues. This CDR3 is CAWSRDPLETQYF. The CDR3 nucleotides read TGTGCCTGGAGCCGGGACCCCCTAGAGACCCAGTACTTC.

This clone turned up a few times. Additional DNA sequences in this sample encode the identical CDR3. This sequence joins TRBV7-9 and TRBJ2-5; no definite D call. Germline CDR1 is SEHNR and CDR2 is FQNEAQ (reference sequence). This CDR3 is 10 amino acids long. Trimming removed 4 bases from V and 4 bases from J, with 1 base in between. As DNA, the CDR3 is TGTGCCAGCAGCTCAGAGACCCAGTACTTC. Protein sequence: CASSSETQYF.

This clone was seen only a few times. V usage is TRBV30 and J usage is TRBJ1-1; D possibly corresponds to TRBD1 (5 bases). The CDR3 is 13 amino acids. Per germline, CDR1 GTSNPN and CDR2 SVGIG (reference sequence). V gave up 8 bases and J gave up 1 base, with 14 bases separating them. The CDR3 nucleotides read TGTGCCAGACAGTCCCTGGGGAACACTGAAGCTTTCTTT. Translation: CARQSLGNTEAFF.

The chain uses TRBV11-3 and TRBJ2-3; D is perhaps TRBD1 (6 bases). The CDR3 loop spans 15 amino acids. CDR1 and CDR2 (germline): SGHNT, YENEEA. Trimming removed 5 bases from V and 2 bases from J, with 14 bases in between. CDR3 in DNA: TGTGCCAGCAGCCAAACGGGACATAACACAGATACGCAGTATTTT. This codes for CASSQTGHNTDTQYF.

The rearrangement joins TRBV10-3 to TRBJ1-6; no reliable D call. The V end was cut by 2 bases, the J end by 6 bases, with 2 bases between. CDR3 length: 12 residues. The V gene's germline CDR1 is ENHRY and CDR2 SYGVKD. The DNA of the CDR3 is TGTGCCATCAGTGAGCTTAATTCACCCCTCCACTTT. Its protein is CAISELNSPLHF.